These 16 T cell receptor beta chains originate from one sample sequenced in a study of early T cells in non-severe SARS-CoV-2 infection. TCRdb reprocessed the 5' RACE reads with MiXCR, giving one entry per CDR3 protein. Of 25,000 to 35,000 distinct CDR3 sequences listed, approximately 5.4% were seen once; the top ten hold roughly 13%. The sequenced sample consisted of whole blood. These receptors were taken from an adult who was a healthcare worker with PCR-confirmed SARS-CoV-2 infection or an uninfected control (not recorded which).

This clonotype was counted ten times or more. This chain joins TRBV30 and TRBJ2-7; D not resolved. The CDR3 length is 15 residues. Germline CDR1 is GTSNPN and CDR2 is SVGIG (reference sequence). With 4 bases removed from V and 2 bases from J, the gap between germline ends came to 18 bases. CDR3: CAWMVPARGTYEQYF. The CDR3 region has the DNA TGTGCCTGGATGGTTCCCGCTCGTGGGACCTACGAGCAGTACTTC.

This clonotype was seen at least ten times. The rearrangement joins TRBV4-1 to TRBJ2-7, with D uncertain. This CDR3 region has 12 residues. V lost 1 base and J 2 bases, leaving 3 bases between the germline ends. Per the germline V gene, CDR1 is MGHRA and CDR2 is YSYEKL. The CDR3 loop reads CASSQGPYEQYF. In DNA form, the CDR3 reads TGCGCCAGCAGCCAAGGTCCCTACGAGCAGTACTTC.

V gene TRBV10-2 combines with J gene TRBJ2-2; TRBD2 matches 11 bases. The CDR3 covers 15 residues. The germline gives CDR1 WSHSY, CDR2 SAAADI. Trimming at V came to 7 bases and at J to 6 bases, leaving 7 bases not matched to a gene. The DNA of the CDR3 is TGCGCCAGCATTAGCGGGGGGGCCTTATCCGGGGAGCTGTTTTTT. Protein sequence: CASISGGALSGELFF.

Many counts were recorded for this clonotype. The V call is TRBV19, the J call TRBJ2-1; possible D gene TRBD1, 5 bases. Germline CDR1 is LNHDA and CDR2 is SQIVND (reference sequence). V was cut by 5 bases and J by 5 bases, with 10 bases left in between. The CDR3 has 13 residues. The CDR3, as DNA: TGTGCCAGTAGTCGACAGAAGAACAATGAGCAGTTCTTC. It codes for CASSRQKNNEQFF.

At least ten counts were recorded for this clonotype. The J gene is TRBJ1-2, the V gene TRBV6-5; the D is unclear. Germline V gives CDR1 MNHEY, CDR2 SVGAGI. The CDR3 sequence is 14 residues long. Deletions cut 0 bases from V and 3 bases from J, with 8 bases between. CDR3 in DNA: TGTGCCAGCAGTTACTCTGGCAGCGACTATGGCTACACCTTC. Protein product: CASSYSGSDYGYTF.

This clonotype was seen at least ten times. V usage is TRBV10-1 and J usage is TRBJ2-1; 14 bases align to TRBD2. The V segment lost 0 bases and the J segment 9 bases; nucleotides outside the gene matches: 4. Germline values: CDR1 WNHNN, CDR2 SYGVQD (reference sequence). This CDR3 comprises 16 residues. The chain's CDR3 is CASSESTSGGASEQFF. Here the CDR3 DNA reads TGCGCCAGCAGTGAGTCGACTAGCGGGGGGGCCTCTGAGCAGTTCTTC.

The sample holds a few counts of this clonotype. CDR3 protein: CASSPMRPRQDTGELFF. The CDR3 DNA reads as TGTGCCAGCAGCCCTATGAGGCCCCGACAAGATACCGGGGAGCTGTTTTTT. The chain employs TRBV11-2 and TRBJ2-2; the D is unclear. Trimming took 5 bases from V and 5 from J, leaving 21 bases between them. The germline V gene has CDR1 SGHAT and CDR2 FQNNGV. This CDR3 contains 17 residues. The variable domain in full, completed from reference TRBV11-2 and TRBJ2-2, reads EAGVAQSPRYKIIEKRQSVAFWCNPISGHATLYWYQQILGQGPKLLIQFQNNGVVDDSQLPKDRFSAERLKGVDSTLKIQPAKLEDSAVYLCASSPMRPRQDTGELFFGEGSRLTVL.

V and J are TRBV7-8 and TRBJ2-3; D tentatively fits TRBD1 or TRBD2 (5 bases each). V was pared by 4 bases and J by 5 bases, with 10 bases between. This CDR3 region has 13 residues. Germline-derived CDR1 and CDR2 are SGHVS and FQNEAQ. The CDR3 loop is CASSYRDRDTQYF. For the CDR3, the DNA is TGTGCCAGCAGCTATCGGGACCGAGATACGCAGTATTTT.

This clonotype was observed a handful of times. This chain uses TRBV19 with TRBJ2-7; D remains unclear. Germline CDR1 is LNHDA and CDR2 is SQIVND (reference sequence). The germline V and J ends were trimmed by 5 bases and 2 bases, with 10 bases remaining between them. The CDR3 runs 13 residues. CDR3 region: CASSGQATYEQYF. DNA for the CDR3: TGTGCCAGTAGTGGGCAAGCCACCTACGAGCAGTACTTC.

This clonotype appeared a few times. The chain employs TRBV5-1 and TRBJ2-1; 10 bases agree with TRBD1. This CDR3 contains 17 residues. Looked up from germline, CDR1 is SGHRS and CDR2 is YFSETQ. Trimming removed 4 bases from V and 4 bases from J; junction bases left unmatched: 11. The CDR3 DNA reads as TGCGCCAGCAGCCCGGGACAGGGGAAGAGGGGGTACAATGAGCAGTTCTTC. Protein product: CASSPGQGKRGYNEQFF.

Many counts were recorded for this clonotype. The chain carries TRBV11-2 and TRBJ1-1, with 11 bases matching TRBD1. V was pared by 6 bases and J by 0 bases, with 9 bases of the junction left unmatched. CDR3 size: 17 residues. Germline V gives CDR1 SGHAT, CDR2 FQNNGV. The DNA of the CDR3 is TGTGCCAGCAGAATACCGGGACAGGGGGGCTTGAACACTGAAGCTTTCTTT. It is translated as CASRIPGQGGLNTEAFF. The full variable domain, with the rest looked up from reference TRBV11-2 and TRBJ1-1, is EAGVAQSPRYKIIEKRQSVAFWCNPISGHATLYWYQQILGQGPKLLIQFQNNGVVDDSQLPKDRFSAERLKGVDSTLKIQPAKLEDSAVYLCASRIPGQGGLNTEAFFGQGTRLTVV.

In its sample, this clonotype was seen many times. The chain carries TRBV4-1 and TRBJ2-1; the D is unclear. The CDR3 totals 15 residues. Germline assignment: CDR1 MGHRA and CDR2 YSYEKL. With 5 bases removed from V and 0 bases from J, the gap between germline ends came to 11 bases. The CDR3 DNA follows: TGCGCCAGCAGCGTGACGATGGGCTCCTACAATGAGCAGTTCTTC. It yields the protein CASSVTMGSYNEQFF.

There are many counts of this clonotype. This rearrangement joins TRBV18 to TRBJ1-5; D unresolved. This CDR3 contains 14 residues. With 3 bases removed from V and 5 bases from J, the gap between germline ends came to 11 bases. Germline CDR1 reads KGHSH; CDR2 reads LQKENI. The CDR3 sequence is CASSPEGTYQPQHF. CDR3 DNA sequence: TGTGCCAGCTCACCGGAGGGCACGTATCAGCCCCAGCATTTT.

This chain joins TRBV7-9 and TRBJ1-4; D might be TRBD1 (6 bases). The CDR3 spans 14 residues. V was clipped by 5 bases and J by 1 base, with 8 bases between them. In germline, CDR1 is SEHNR, CDR2 FQNEAQ (reference sequence). The CDR3: CASSQGRTNEKLFF. The CDR3 DNA reads as TGTGCCAGCAGCCAGGGGAGAACTAATGAAAAACTGTTTTTT.

This clonotype was found a few times. This chain joins TRBV11-2 and TRBJ2-6; no reliable D call. The germline V gene encodes CDR1 SGHAT and CDR2 FQNNGV. This CDR3 spans 15 amino acids. V lost 5 bases, J lost 3 bases, and 11 bases lay in between. CDR3 nucleotides: TGTGCCAGCAGCCCAGTGGTCATTGGGGCCAACGTCCTGACTTTC. Amino acids: CASSPVVIGANVLTF.

This clonotype occurred a few times. V gene TRBV28 combines with J gene TRBJ1-5; TRBD1 matches at 9 bases. Trimming at V came to 5 bases and at J to 7 bases, leaving 6 bases not matched to a gene. Germline loops: CDR1 MDHEN, CDR2 SYDVKM. This CDR3 region has 14 residues. The CDR3, as DNA: TGTGCCAGCAGTAGACAGGGGGTCAGGCAGCCCCAGCATTTT. Residues: CASSRQGVRQPQHF.